This TCR beta chain was observed in a study of blood T cell repertoires in COVID-19. The data were produced by immunoSEQ multiplex PCR, yet TCRdb's version contains in-frame clones alone and is incomplete. The data contain 75,000 to 100,000 clones, 75% to 85% of them singletons. Trimming cost V 0 bases and J 4 bases; bases outside gene matches: 1. Germline V gives CDR1 SGHRS, CDR2 YFSETQ. The CDR3 runs to 16 residues. This clone showed up just once. The TCR sequence derives from a man between 65 and 79 years old with acute or convalescent COVID-19. The sequencing sample was made of peripheral blood. This sequence joins TRBV5-1 and TRBJ2-3; the match to TRBD2 covers 14 bases. CDR3 amino acids: CASSLGLAGGSDTQYF. The CDR3 DNA reads TGCGCCAGCAGCTTGGGACTAGCGGGAGGGTCAGATACGCAGTATTTT.